The rows below give T cell receptor beta chains drawn from one sample of a study of radiotherapy plus CTLA-4 blockade in lung cancer. The data were produced by immunoSEQ multiplex PCR, yet TCRdb's version contains in-frame clones alone and is incomplete. The sample has 100,000 to 150,000 clones, 70% to 90% seen once. Sequencing used peripheral blood, obtained from a patient treated with radiotherapy plus ipilimumab. Receptor source: a human donor with non-small cell lung cancer that progressed on radiotherapy plus ipilimumab. Each CDR3 is given with its conserved first and last residue. Each record gives: J gene, V gene, CDR3 protein.

j_call: TRBJ2-1
v_call: TRBV5-4
cdr3_aa: CASGTGGGNEQFF

j_call: TRBJ2-3
v_call: TRBV9
cdr3_aa: CASSVTSGTDTQYF

j_call: TRBJ2-1
v_call: TRBV7-9
cdr3_aa: CASSLITGMQFF

j_call: TRBJ1-2
v_call: TRBV29-1
cdr3_aa: CSDGQGAGGYTF

j_call: TRBJ2-1
v_call: TRBV29-1
cdr3_aa: CSVEALAGASYNEQFF

j_call: TRBJ2-1
v_call: TRBV18
cdr3_aa: CASSPPMHRGDEQFF

j_call: TRBJ1-5
v_call: TRBV27
cdr3_aa: CASSSRYTGRQPQHF

j_call: TRBJ1-6
v_call: TRBV10-3
cdr3_aa: CAISQGSDNSPLHF

j_call: TRBJ2-3
v_call: TRBV6-6
cdr3_aa: CASSNLAVRDTQYF

j_call: TRBJ2-1
v_call: TRBV5-1
cdr3_aa: CASSFGTSGSSYEQFF

j_call: TRBJ2-3
v_call: TRBV6-6
cdr3_aa: CASSPRAGTAGYF

j_call: TRBJ1-2
v_call: TRBV5-6
cdr3_aa: CASSKTGYYGYTF

j_call: TRBJ2-2
v_call: TRBV5-1
cdr3_aa: CASSLVKGHTGELFF

j_call: TRBJ2-1
v_call: TRBV25-1
cdr3_aa: CASNSNGLKGEQFF

j_call: TRBJ2-3
v_call: TRBV2
cdr3_aa: CASSEGSRITDTQYF

j_call: TRBJ1-6
v_call: TRBV7-2
cdr3_aa: CASSLEGTGDSPLHF

j_call: TRBJ2-1
v_call: TRBV11-2
cdr3_aa: CASSSTSPSNEQFF

j_call: TRBJ1-4
v_call: TRBV29-1
cdr3_aa: CSVGNEKLFF

j_call: TRBJ1-2
v_call: TRBV5-5
cdr3_aa: CASSVGSYGDGYTF

j_call: TRBJ2-6
v_call: TRBV5-1
cdr3_aa: CASSLSQPGANVLTF

j_call: TRBJ2-2
v_call: TRBV10-1
cdr3_aa: CASSEDGTGARFF

j_call: TRBJ1-2
v_call: TRBV19
cdr3_aa: CASSIQDLGRRTANYGYTF

j_call: TRBJ1-5
v_call: TRBV19
cdr3_aa: CASSISPLAKGNQPQHF

j_call: TRBJ2-1
v_call: TRBV2
cdr3_aa: CASSEALRIRQFF

j_call: TRBJ1-2
v_call: TRBV9
cdr3_aa: CASSAKGTGYGYTF

j_call: TRBJ1-4
v_call: TRBV29-1
cdr3_aa: CSATRDTNEKLFF

j_call: TRBJ2-2
v_call: TRBV7-2
cdr3_aa: CASSFVPSGNTGELFF

j_call: TRBJ1-1
v_call: TRBV29-1
cdr3_aa: CSGGRGRGTEAFF

j_call: TRBJ2-5
v_call: TRBV6-1
cdr3_aa: CASSIDHQETQYF

j_call: TRBJ2-2
v_call: TRBV5-1
cdr3_aa: CASSPLVNTGELFF

j_call: TRBJ1-1
v_call: TRBV19
cdr3_aa: CASTPGQGAEAFF

j_call: TRBJ1-2
v_call: TRBV25-1
cdr3_aa: CASSGLNYGYTF

j_call: TRBJ1-1
v_call: TRBV27
cdr3_aa: CASSSRGGGNTEAFF

j_call: TRBJ1-2
v_call: TRBV19
cdr3_aa: CASSIDRGSNYGYTF

j_call: TRBJ1-1
v_call: TRBV19
cdr3_aa: CASTNGGMANTEAFF

j_call: TRBJ2-5
v_call: TRBV4-2
cdr3_aa: CASSQDRLPGTQYF

j_call: TRBJ2-7
v_call: TRBV9
cdr3_aa: CASSAGGGFGEQYF

j_call: TRBJ1-1
v_call: TRBV19
cdr3_aa: CASSRQLMNTEAFF

j_call: .
v_call: TRBV5-4
cdr3_aa: CASREAGGPYEQYF

j_call: TRBJ1-2
v_call: TRBV27
cdr3_aa: CASSFSGTGGKGYYGYTF

j_call: TRBJ1-5
v_call: TRBV5-6
cdr3_aa: CASSFSSNQPQHF

j_call: TRBJ1-2
v_call: TRBV6-6
cdr3_aa: CASSDPGRGYTF

j_call: TRBJ1-2
v_call: TRBV6-6
cdr3_aa: CASSSTGYGYTF

j_call: TRBJ2-7
v_call: TRBV19
cdr3_aa: CASSSPIAGGNEQYF

j_call: TRBJ2-7
v_call: TRBV19
cdr3_aa: CASSISGSGSLGEQYF

j_call: TRBJ1-2
v_call: TRBV30
cdr3_aa: CAWRGDVSRYTF

j_call: TRBJ2-1
v_call: TRBV6-4
cdr3_aa: CASSDSGGGYNEQFF

j_call: TRBJ1-2
v_call: TRBV27
cdr3_aa: CASSLSYPYSRDRGGYTF